One T cell receptor (beta chain) is described in this entry. In this sample, this clonotype turned up many times. The antigen this receptor binds is unknown. Base qualities are not recorded, but no much larger clone differs from it by a single base. Deletion took 6 bases off V and 8 bases off J, with a span of 8 bases between the germline ends. The CDR3 has 11 amino acids, counting the end cysteine and phenylalanine. The only DNA kept is the CDR3, 33 bases in frame from the first base. The germline V gene yields MGHDK for CDR1 and SYGVNS for CDR2. This entry comes from a study of glioma-infiltrating T cells (TCRdb year 2016). About the full investigation: The study sequenced TCR alpha- and beta-chain repertoires from glioma tissue, from non-neoplastic brain tissue and from matched peripheral blood mononuclear cells. To measure how far tissue and blood T-cell populations diverged, each tissue-infiltrating repertoire was compared against the peripheral blood repertoire of the same patient. The paired cohort comprised three low-grade glioma patients, 8 or 9 primary glioblastoma patients and three non-glioma patients contributing non-neoplastic brain tissue.

The iRepertoire nested amplicon-rescue multiplex PCR (arm-PCR) platform was used to amplify TCR alpha and beta CDR3 regions from RNA. The input for one-step reverse transcription and amplification was roughly 85-400 ng of tissue mRNA or PBMC total RNA. Following bead purification, Illumina adapters were added by a secondary multiplex PCR, and the libraries were gel-purified between 200 and 400 bp. The libraries contained internal 6-nucleotide barcodes that were used for demultiplexing. Libraries were sequenced on an Illumina MiSeq with 2x220 or 2x250 nucleotide paired-end reads. Concerning the study's data processing: Paired reads were merged with FLASH 1.2.11 and aligned to the GRCh37 human genome with BWA-MEM before extracting TRA and TRB reads. An IMGT-derived reference of cassette sequences and CDR3 motifs, with pseudogenes included, was used for V and J assignment. Reads were translated in three frames, and productive CDR3s were defined as those with a C...FGXG motif and no stop codons. A clonotype was defined as a unique combination of a V-J cassette pair and a CDR3 amino acid sequence. Hamming distance filtering was applied to reads, with thresholds set by the sequence error rate of each sample in mapped regions. TCRdb passed the public sequencing reads through fastp at Q25 and MiXCR, retaining productive beta sequences. Every distinct CDR3 protein forms one entry, paired with its most common genes and DNA. TCRdb's processing, not the authors', yielded these V and J calls. A total of 150,000 to 200,000 distinct CDR3 sequences appear in this sample, under 55% of them only once. The ten largest clonotypes hold around 5.2% of the sample.

Study-wide findings and limitations: In non-neoplastic patients, VJ-independent divergence between tissue and blood fell below expectation, whereas in all gliomas, and especially in low-grade gliomas, the divergence rose above expectation. Only a very small number of CDR3 sequences turned up in both tissue and blood, a result put down to high CDR3 diversity combined with limited sampling. Group comparisons were based on small numbers of patients: three non-neoplastic, three low-grade glioma and 7 to 9 glioblastoma patients.

Recombination connected TRBV25-1 to TRBJ2-1, with no confident D gene call. This TCR was sampled from a human donor with low-grade glioma or glioblastoma, undergoing nonglioma brain surgery, or in good health (not recorded which). The sequenced sample was glioma tissue, nonneoplastic brain tissue, or PBMCs (not recorded which). The DNA reads as follows: TGTGCCAGCAGCGATTTCTATGAGCAGTTCTTC. Translated, this gives CASSDFYEQFF. Reference TRBV25-1 and TRBJ2-1 proteins supply the regions before and after the CDR3; the full variable domain is: EADIYQTPRYLVIGTGKKITLECSQTMGHDKMYWYQQDPGMELHLIHYSYGVNSTEKGDLSSESTVSRIRTEHFPLTLESARPSHTSQYLCASSDFYEQFFGPGTRLTVL.